This T cell receptor (beta chain) was retrieved from a study of Graves' ophthalmopathy and Graves' hyperthyroidism. Amplification targeted the TCR beta CDR3 regions, with RNA transcripts as the source material. Amplification began with first-round RT-PCR using HTBI primers, then second-round multiplex PCR was performed. TCRdb reprocessed the multiplex PCR reads with MiXCR, giving one entry per CDR3 protein. The sample records approximately 150,000 distinct CDR3 sequences, roughly two fifths being singletons. This clonotype appeared a few times. V was cut by 6 bases and J by 5 bases, with 13 bases left in between. This CDR3 comprises 13 residues.

The source of this sequence is a man under 40 with Graves' ophthalmopathy. V gene TRBV12-3 or TRBV12-4 combines with J gene TRBJ1-1, with D possibly TRBD1 on 6 matching bases. The sequenced sample consisted of peripheral blood. The CDR3 sequence is CASRSLQGTEAFF. The CDR3 coding sequence is TGTGCCAGCAGGAGCCTGCAGGGGACTGAAGCTTTCTTT.